These 24 T cell receptor beta chains were sequenced from one sample in a study of neurological immune-mediated disorders. TCRdb ran MiXCR on the 5' RACE reads and lists one entry per CDR3 protein. Found here are more than 70,000 distinct CDR3 sequences, roughly 10% of them singletons; the top ten hold about 9.6%. As for time point: longitudinal time-point 1 (baseline). The sequencing sample was made of PBMCs. The receptor source for this set is a man in his thirties or forties in good health.

This clonotype was recorded many times. The gene calls are TRBV5-1 and TRBJ2-7; weak D call: TRBD2 (7 bases). CDR1 and CDR2 (germline): SGHRS, YFSETQ. V lost 0 bases, J lost 7 bases, and 17 bases lay in between. This CDR3 comprises 15 residues. Here the CDR3 reads CASSLAEGGLREQYF. The DNA for the CDR3 is TGCGCCAGCAGCTTGGCGGAGGGGGGGCTGAGGGAGCAGTACTTC.

This clonotype was seen at least ten times. V usage is TRBV20-1 and J usage is TRBJ1-1; 8 nucleotides line up with TRBD1. Germline V gene data show CDR1 as DFQATT and CDR2 as SNEGSKA (reference sequence). V lost 3 bases to trimming and J lost 5 bases; unmatched junction nucleotides: 5. The CDR3 is made up of 13 amino acids. CDR3 DNA sequence: TGCAGTGCTAGTCAGGGGGCGAGGACTGAAGCTTTCTTT. Protein sequence: CSASQGARTEAFF.

This clonotype was recorded many times. The chain couples TRBV6-2 or TRBV6-3 to TRBJ2-1; TRBD2 matches at 7 bases. Germline V gene sequence: CDR1 MNHEY, CDR2 SVGEGT. Losses at the gene ends were 0 bases for V and 0 bases for J; bases not matched to a gene: 8. The CDR3 has 18 amino acids. The DNA for the CDR3 is TGTGCCAGCAGTTACTCGACTTCGGGCGGGAGCTCCTACAATGAGCAGTTCTTC. This gives the protein CASSYSTSGGSSYNEQFF.

In this sample, this clonotype turned up many times. The chain is built from TRBV28 and TRBJ1-4; TRBD1 might be the D (5 bases). V was pared by 6 bases and J by 7 bases, with 15 bases between. Per the germline V gene, CDR1 is MDHEN and CDR2 is SYDVKM. The CDR3 sequence is 14 residues long. The CDR3 DNA follows: TGTGCCAGCAGCCCGGGACCGAGGAGTGAAAAACTGTTTTTT. Translated, it gives CASSPGPRSEKLFF.

This clonotype showed up just a few times. V gene TRBV20-1 combines with J gene TRBJ1-2, with D tentatively TRBD1 (6 bases). The CDR3 is made up of 18 amino acids. The V and J ends lost 2 bases and 0 bases respectively, with 22 bases between them. Per germline, CDR1 DFQATT and CDR2 SNEGSKA (reference sequence). The CDR3 region has the DNA TGCAGTGCTAGATCCCACGTAGGGGGAACAGGGCCTAACTATGGCTACACCTTC. Its translation is CSARSHVGGTGPNYGYTF.

This clonotype was recorded a few times. V gene TRBV15 combines with J gene TRBJ2-2, with 9 positions matching TRBD1. Losses at the gene ends were 1 base for V and 3 bases for J; bases not matched to a gene: 0. CDR3 size: 15 residues. CDR1 LNHNV and CDR2 YYDKDF come from the germline V gene (reference sequence). In DNA form, the CDR3 reads TGTGCCACCAGCAGAGGGACAGGGGACACCGGGGAGCTGTTTTTT. This translates into CATSRGTGDTGELFF.

As to this clonotype: This may come from a read error, since a much larger clone is one base off. The rearrangement uses TRBV6-2 or TRBV6-3 and TRBJ1-5, with D uncertain. This CDR3 spans 16 amino acids. Germline CDR1 MNHEY, CDR2 SVGEGT. The CDR3 loop reads CANSYPPEVSNQPQHF. In nucleotides, the CDR3 is TGTGCCAACAGTTACCCTCCGGAAGTTAGCAATCAGCCCCAGCATTTT.

Comment on this clonotype: This could be a read error, since a much larger clone is one nucleotide away. V is TRBV7-2 and J is TRBJ1-3; D is perhaps TRBD1 (6 bases). There are 16 residues in the CDR3. Germline CDR1 reads SGHTA; CDR2 reads FQGNSA. Here the CDR3 DNA reads TGTGTCAGCAGCCGAGGGGGAGGGCAGTCCGGAAACACCATATATTTT. This encodes CVSSRGGGQSGNTIYF.

This clonotype was counted many times. This chain links TRBV5-1 with TRBJ2-5; 9 bases agree with TRBD1. Trimming cost V 2 bases and J 2 bases; bases outside gene matches: 7. The CDR3 loop spans 16 amino acids. Germline loops: CDR1 SGHRS, CDR2 YFSETQ. DNA for the CDR3: TGCGCCAGCAGCTTCCCCACGGGACAGGGACAAGAGACCCAGTACTTC. It codes for CASSFPTGQGQETQYF.

The J gene is TRBJ2-1, the V gene TRBV6-1; 8 nucleotides align to TRBD2. Germline lookup yields CDR1 MNHNS and CDR2 SASEGT. Trimming at V came to 2 bases and at J to 3 bases, leaving 3 bases not matched to a gene. CDR3 length: 15 residues. The CDR3, as DNA: TGTGCCAGCAGTGAACGACTAGCGCTCTACAATGAGCAGTTCTTC. Its protein product is CASSERLALYNEQFF.

This clonotype was recorded a few times. This chain connects TRBV20-1 to TRBJ2-7; D unclear. The germline V and J ends were trimmed by 3 bases and 3 bases, with 12 bases remaining between them. The germline V gene encodes CDR1 DFQATT and CDR2 SNEGSKA (reference sequence). The CDR3 runs 13 residues. Written as DNA, the CDR3 is TGCAGTGCTAGGCGGACGGAGCACTACGAGCAGTACTTC. This gives the protein CSARRTEHYEQYF.

Many counts were recorded for this clonotype. The chain carries TRBV28 and TRBJ1-2, with 8 nucleotides matching TRBD1. Germline values: CDR1 MDHEN, CDR2 SYDVKM. Germline trimming cut 8 bases from V and 2 bases from J; bases unmatched to any gene: 10. The CDR3 is 15 amino acids. The CDR3 bases are TGTGCCAGCTGGGACAGGTACTTTTCGAACTATGGCTACACCTTC. Translated, it gives CASWDRYFSNYGYTF.

This clonotype occurred many times. The V gene is TRBV5-1, the J gene TRBJ1-5; 10 bases agree with TRBD1. The CDR3 contains 15 residues. From germline, CDR1 is SGHRS and CDR2 YFSETQ. With 4 bases clipped from V and 4 bases from J, the junction kept 5 bases outside the gene matches. CDR3 nucleotide sequence: TGCGCCAGCAGCCCCGGGACAGGGGAAAATCAGCCCCAGCATTTT. It is translated as CASSPGTGENQPQHF.

This clonotype was seen ten or more times. The V call is TRBV5-6, the J call TRBJ2-7, with 10 positions matching TRBD2. Germline V lookup: CDR1 SGHDT, CDR2 YYEEEE. This CDR3 has 16 residues. Germline trimming cut 2 bases from V and 4 bases from J; bases unmatched to any gene: 9. CDR3 in DNA: TGTGCCAGCAGCTTAACCGGGACTAGCGCCTTTTACGAGCAGTACTTC. Its protein is CASSLTGTSAFYEQYF.

This clonotype was seen at least ten times. The chain is built from TRBV7-6 and TRBJ2-7; D gene ambiguous. The CDR3 is made up of 14 amino acids. Between the trimmed V and J ends, which lost 2 bases and 6 bases, there was a span of 14 bases. CDR1 is SGHVS and CDR2 is FNYEAQ in the germline V gene. The CDR3 nucleotides are TGTGCCAGCAGCTTAACCACCAAACCCACCGAGCAGTACTTC. It yields the protein CASSLTTKPTEQYF.

Ten or more counts support this clonotype. V usage is TRBV12-3 or TRBV12-4 and J usage is TRBJ1-6; D remains unclear. V was trimmed by 3 bases and J by 9 bases, leaving 6 bases between them. This CDR3 is 12 amino acids long. DNA for the CDR3: TGTGCCAGCAGTTTCGAAAGTTCACCCCTCCACTTT. As protein: CASSFESSPLHF.

This clonotype appeared many times. This chain joins TRBV5-1 and TRBJ2-1; 7 bases map to TRBD2. Trimming cost V 4 bases and J 3 bases; bases outside gene matches: 13. In germline, CDR1 is SGHRS, CDR2 YFSETQ. The CDR3 sequence is 17 residues long. The CDR3 here is CASSLAASGQFYNEQFF. DNA of the CDR3: TGCGCCAGCAGCCTAGCGGCGAGCGGCCAGTTCTACAATGAGCAGTTCTTC.

In this sample, this clonotype turned up many times. The chain is built from TRBV11-1 and TRBJ2-7; 8 nucleotides line up with TRBD2. The CDR3 runs to 17 residues. Looked up from germline, CDR1 is SGHAT and CDR2 is FQDESV (reference sequence). V gave up 1 base and J gave up 2 bases; unmatched junction bases: 10. CDR3 sequence (DNA): TGTGCCAGCAGCTTAGGCCTGGGGCTTAGCGGGACCTACGAGCAGTACTTC. Encoded protein: CASSLGLGLSGTYEQYF.

This rearrangement joins TRBV10-1 to TRBJ1-1; D is perhaps TRBD1 (6 bases). Germline assignment: CDR1 WNHNN and CDR2 SYGVQD (reference sequence). The CDR3 is 15 amino acids. With 6 bases removed from V and 0 bases from J, the gap between germline ends came to 14 bases. CDR3 loop: CASRDPTGMNTEAFF. The DNA of the CDR3 is TGCGCCAGCAGGGATCCTACAGGGATGAACACTGAAGCTTTCTTT.

Many counts were recorded for this clonotype. V and J are TRBV7-2 and TRBJ2-7; D not certain. CDR1 is SGHTA, CDR2 FQGNSA, per germline. The CDR3 is 13 amino acids. Trimming stripped 2 bases from V and 6 bases from J, with 11 bases between. DNA for the CDR3: TGTGCCAGCAGCTTATCTAAAGGGATCGAGCAGTACTTC. As protein: CASSLSKGIEQYF.

This clonotype was found many times. The germline gene is not matched at one end of the junction; a read error may be the cause. V and J are TRBV28 and TRBJ2-1, with 10 positions matching TRBD2. Per germline, CDR1 MDHEN and CDR2 SYDVKM. This CDR3 has 12 amino acids. The CDR3 loop reads CASSSSGSPLLF. Here the CDR3 DNA reads TGTGCCAGCAGTTCTAGCGGGAGCCCCCTTCTCTTC.

V is TRBV10-3 and J is TRBJ1-1, with a tentative D call TRBD1 (6 bases). V was trimmed by 4 bases and J by 1 base, leaving 7 bases between them. CDR1 ENHRY and CDR2 SYGVKD come from the germline V gene. This CDR3 has 13 amino acids. CDR3 region: CAISAGENTEAFF. The DNA for the CDR3 is TGTGCCATCAGTGCAGGGGAGAACACTGAAGCTTTCTTT.

This clonotype was seen ten or more times. The chain links TRBV11-2 to TRBJ2-7, with D possibly matching TRBD2 (6 bases). The CDR3 is 13 residues long. Deletions cut 5 bases from V and 2 bases from J, with 10 bases between. Germline CDR1 and CDR2: SGHAT and FQNNGV. In DNA, the CDR3 is TGTGCCAGCAGCCGCAGCGGGCCCTACGAGCAGTACTTC. It codes for CASSRSGPYEQYF.

In its sample, this clonotype was seen many times. This may be a read error: a much more frequent sequence differs by one nucleotide. The V and J genes are TRBV4-2 and TRBJ2-7; D may be TRBD2 (7 bases). The V end was cut by 5 bases, the J end by 2 bases, with 13 bases between. This CDR3 region has 14 residues. The V gene's germline CDR1 is LGHNA and CDR2 YNFKEQ. The CDR3 sequence is CASSLGGGPYEQYF. CDR3 DNA: TGTGCCAGCAGCTTAGGGGGAGGGCCCTACGAGCAGTACTTC.